This TCR beta chain appears in the sequencing data of a study of blood T cell repertoires in COVID-19. Looking at the study overall: There were acute and convalescent COVID-19 samples, and they came from the United States, Italy and Spain. Sources were T cells, B-cell-depleted T cells, or PBMCs; the material itself was cDNA or gDNA.

In the original workflow: Scientists estimated how many nucleated cells there were by amplifying reference gene primers. The table came from immunoSEQ multiplex PCR; TCRdb's copy has only in-frame clones and leaves some out. Clone size and V and J calls were adopted from that table, with D and trimming inferred from the DNA. The table includes more than 350,000 clones, about 83% detected once. The length of the CDR3 is 18 residues. The germline V gene encodes CDR1 MGHRA and CDR2 YSYEKL. V was pared by 6 bases and J by 3 bases, with 17 bases of the junction left unmatched. Before being deemed recovered, Cohort 3 donors had two negative PCRs, clearance, or symptom resolution.

The source material was PBMCs or T cells enriched from blood (not recorded which). The receptor was isolated from a woman between 45 and 65 years old who had recovered from COVID-19. V is TRBV4-1 and J is TRBJ2-3, with 8 bases identical to TRBD2. CDR3 DNA sequence: TGCGCCAGCAGTTGGACACGGGGGGGCCTCTTCGGTACAGATACGCAGTATTTT. It codes for CASSWTRGGLFGTDTQYF.